This TCR beta chain derives from a study of T cell responses to AZD1222 COVID-19 vaccine. Broader study findings: Increases in Spike-specific TCR breadth and depth were seen after two AZD1222 doses.

Trimming took 1 base from V and 1 from J, leaving 7 bases between them. Germline CDR1 LNHNV, CDR2 YYDKDF (reference sequence). The CDR3 runs 14 residues. Concerning this clone itself: Its antigen remains unknown.

Clones were sequenced by immunoSEQ multiplex PCR, and TCRdb holds only the in-frame ones, with some missing. The sample lists about 50,000 clones, more than 80% occurring once. The sequence derives from an adult in good health. This rearrangement joins TRBV15 to TRBJ1-2; D not resolved. This specimen was peripheral blood, taken on day 0 of MenACWY control vaccination. This chain's CDR3 is CATSRAGINYGYTF. Here the CDR3 DNA reads TGTGCCACCAGCAGAGCCGGCATTAACTATGGCTACACCTTC.